The source of this T cell receptor (beta chain) is a study of regulatory T cells in long-lasting Graves disease. Whole-study context: Persistent Graves' disease meant over 5 years of antithyroid drugs with positive TSH receptor antibodies.

This sample's time point: persistent/refractory GD, antithyroid drugs over 5 years with positive TRAb. The authors made the TCR library using RNA they extracted from PBMCs. Germline CDR1 SGHRS, CDR2 YFSETQ. This CDR3 spans 17 amino acids. V lost 0 bases and J lost 7, with 19 bases in between. CDR3 regions were amplified by Arm-PCR using iRepertoire HTBI primers to build TCR beta libraries. The authors' processing: About 62 TRBV and about 15 TRBJ segments were identified across samples. TCRdb re-called the multiplex PCR reads through MiXCR, storing one row per CDR3 protein. The V and J calls, along with clone size, are taken from TCRdb and not from the paper's own processing. The sample has 500,000 to 700,000 distinct CDR3 sequences; roughly 30% are singletons.

The TCR comes from a female donor with Graves disease. Sequences were derived from peripheral blood mononuclear cells (PBMCs), sampled when the disease was refractory, from a patient treated with antithyroid drugs. The gene calls are TRBV5-1 and TRBJ2-2; D gene uncertain. The CDR3 is CASSLGQVPAAGGELFF. CDR3 sequence (DNA): TGCGCCAGCAGCTTGGGGCAGGTCCCCGCCGCCGGCGGGGAGCTGTTTTTT. Full variable domain (outside the CDR3, taken from reference TRBV5-1 and TRBJ2-2): KAGVTQTPRYLIKTRGQQVTLSCSPISGHRSVSWYQQTPGQGLQFLFEYFSETQRNKGNFPGRFSGRQFSNSRSEMNVSTLELGDSALYLCASSLGQVPAAGGELFFGEGSRLTVL.